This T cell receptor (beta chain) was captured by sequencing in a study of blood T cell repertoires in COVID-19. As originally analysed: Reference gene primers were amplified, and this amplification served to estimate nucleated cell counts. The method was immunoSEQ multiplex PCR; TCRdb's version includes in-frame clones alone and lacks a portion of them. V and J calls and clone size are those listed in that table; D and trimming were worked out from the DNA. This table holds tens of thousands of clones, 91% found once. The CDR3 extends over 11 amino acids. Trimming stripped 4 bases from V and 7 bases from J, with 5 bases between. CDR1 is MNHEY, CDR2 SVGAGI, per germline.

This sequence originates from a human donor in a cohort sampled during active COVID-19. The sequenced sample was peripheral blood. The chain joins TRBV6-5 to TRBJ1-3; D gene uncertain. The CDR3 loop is CASSFGNTIYF. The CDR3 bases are TGTGCCAGCAGTTTCGGGAACACCATATATTTT.